This TCR beta chain was captured by sequencing in a study of OX40 agonist ivuxolimab in advanced cancers. Data came from immunoSEQ multiplex PCR; TCRdb stores just in-frame clones and leaves some out. The data hold approximately 45,000 clones, with 85% to 95% observed a single time. This CDR3 region has 16 residues. V shed 0 bases and J 2 bases; nucleotides not matched to a gene: 4. The germline V gene has CDR1 MGHRA and CDR2 YSYEKL. Sampling of blood occurred at baseline, cycle 4 day 1, and cycle 7 day 1. Study-level results: On average, CD8+ T cells had more expanded clones than CD4+.

To note about this clone: What it recognizes is unknown.

Sequencing was performed on CD4+ or CD8+ T cells sorted from blood, taken in a trial of the OX40 agonist ivuxolimab. V is TRBV4-1 and J is TRBJ2-7; 10 positions match TRBD2. This TCR came from an adult with an advanced solid tumor such as melanoma, head and neck, liver or kidney cancer. The CDR3 DNA reads TGCGCCAGCAGCCAAGATCTCCTAGCGGGGGCCTACGAGCAGTACTTC. Amino acids: CASSQDLLAGAYEQYF.